Detailed here is one T cell receptor beta chain. Its antigen is as yet unknown. The record originates from a study of cytomegalovirus exposure and HLA in healthy donors. In the study overall: Researchers found that roughly 81% of under 450 genotyped donors fell within the Caucasian-associated ancestry cluster. Broader study findings: As confirmed in vitro, a few CMV-associated chains were specific for CMV antigens. The study put some 150 TCR beta chains on its list as cytomegalovirus-associated. With later analysis, a missense DCLRE1C variant became linked to TCR beta V- and J-gene trimming.

Germline-derived CDR1 and CDR2 are MGHRA and YSYEKL. J lost 10 bases, V lost 1 base, and 12 bases had no gene match. CDR3 length equals 16 residues. With 60 Vbeta and 13 Jbeta primers, the PCR was carried out. Data came from immunoSEQ multiplex PCR; TCRdb stores just in-frame clones and leaves some out. The repertoire has roughly 170,000 clones, approximately 84% of them found once; the top ten carry about 4.9%. The chain carries TRBV4-1 and TRBJ1-5, with 8 positions matching TRBD1. This receptor was taken from a girl aged 5 to 17 in good health and CMV-seropositive. Sequencing used PBMCs. The CDR3 nucleotides read TGCGCCAGCAGCCAAGTCGGGACAGGCTCAAAGGGACCCCAGCATTTT. Its protein product is CASSQVGTGSKGPQHF.